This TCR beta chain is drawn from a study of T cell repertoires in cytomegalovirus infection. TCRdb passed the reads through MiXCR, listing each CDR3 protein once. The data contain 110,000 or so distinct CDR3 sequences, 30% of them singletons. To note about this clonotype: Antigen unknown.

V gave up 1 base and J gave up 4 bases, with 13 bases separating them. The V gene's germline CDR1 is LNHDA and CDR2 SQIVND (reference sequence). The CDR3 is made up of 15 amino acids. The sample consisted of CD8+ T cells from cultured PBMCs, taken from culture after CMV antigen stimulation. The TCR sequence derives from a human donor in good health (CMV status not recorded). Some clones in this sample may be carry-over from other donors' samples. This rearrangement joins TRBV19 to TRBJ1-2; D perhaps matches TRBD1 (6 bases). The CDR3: CASSIGLRGSYGYTF. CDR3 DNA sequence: TGTGCCAGTAGTATAGGTCTCAGGGGATCCTATGGCTACACCTTC. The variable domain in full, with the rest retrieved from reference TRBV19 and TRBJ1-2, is DGGITQSPKYLFRKEGQNVTLSCEQNLNHDAMYWYRQDPGQGLRLIYYSQIVNDFQKGDIAEGYSVSREKKESFPLTVTSAQKNPTAFYLCASSIGLRGSYGYTFGSGTRLTVV.